A single sample is the source of the 25 T cell receptor beta chains below, sequenced in a study of T-cell memory formation after mild COVID-19. TCRdb re-analysed the 5' RACE reads in MiXCR, keeping a single row per CDR3 protein. Of about 100,000 distinct CDR3 sequences listed, roughly an eighth are singletons. Sequencing was carried out using PBMCs or a T cell subset sorted from them (not recorded which). These receptors all come from a man aged 18-30 years who had mild COVID-19 (a few samples of this study predate the infection). Cell type and time point are not known.

The V and J genes are TRBV7-9 and TRBJ2-5; D is ambiguous. This CDR3 has 15 amino acids. V lost 4 bases to trimming and J lost 2 bases, with 14 bases between them. The germline CDR1 and CDR2 sequences are SEHNR and FQNEAQ (reference sequence). The CDR3 region is CASSSPMDGQETQYF. CDR3 nucleotides: TGTGCCAGCAGCTCACCGATGGACGGGCAAGAGACCCAGTACTTC.

This chain joins TRBV19 and TRBJ2-2, with 10 bases matching TRBD2. The CDR3 extends over 15 amino acids. V was clipped by 7 bases and J by 6 bases; unmatched bases: 8. CDR1 and CDR2 (germline): LNHDA, SQIVND (reference sequence). The CDR3 loop reads CASKSERGGSGELFF. DNA of the CDR3: TGTGCCAGTAAGAGCGAGCGGGGGGGCTCCGGGGAGCTGTTTTTT. The full variable domain, with the rest looked up from reference TRBV19 and TRBJ2-2, is DGGITQSPKYLFRKEGQNVTLSCEQNLNHDAMYWYRQDPGQGLRLIYYSQIVNDFQKGDIAEGYSVSREKKESFPLTVTSAQKNPTAFYLCASKSERGGSGELFFGEGSRLTVL.

This clonotype was seen many times. This chain joins TRBV5-1 and TRBJ1-4; D is possibly TRBD1 (5 bases). CDR3 length: 15 residues. Germline loops: CDR1 SGHRS, CDR2 YFSETQ. V lost 4 bases, J lost 4 bases, and 14 bases lay in between. CDR3 nucleotide sequence: TGCGCCAGCAGCCCAGGGTGGGGCCTTAATGAAAAACTGTTTTTT. The encoded protein is CASSPGWGLNEKLFF.

The table lists this clonotype with a few counts. The rearrangement links TRBV9 to TRBJ2-3; D may correspond to TRBD1 or TRBD2 (5 bases each). This CDR3 is built from 14 residues. Germline CDR1 and CDR2: SGDLS and YYNGEE. V lost 4 bases, J lost 6 bases, and 15 bases lay in between. DNA of the CDR3: TGTGCCAGCAGCCTCCCCGGGGCCGGGGATACGCAGTATTTT. Protein product: CASSLPGAGDTQYF.

In DNA form, the CDR3 reads TGTGCCAGCAGTGTCCAGGGCGGGAACTATGGCTACACCTTC. Protein: CASSVQGGNYGYTF. This chain uses TRBV25-1 with TRBJ1-2, with D tentatively TRBD1 (5 bases). CDR3 length equals 14 residues. V lost 4 bases and J 2 bases, leaving 11 bases between the germline ends. Looked up from germline, CDR1 is MGHDK and CDR2 is SYGVNS.

This clonotype was counted only a few times. The gene calls are TRBV6-2 or TRBV6-3 and TRBJ2-1, with D tentatively TRBD2 (7 bases). This CDR3 comprises 18 residues. V shed 2 bases and J shed 2 bases, with 19 bases lying between them. Germline values: CDR1 MNHEY, CDR2 SVGEGT. In nucleotides, the CDR3 is TGTGCCAGCAGTTACGGTTCGTCGCGGGGGCCGGCCTACAATGAGCAGTTCTTC. Protein sequence: CASSYGSSRGPAYNEQFF.

This chain links TRBV19 with TRBJ2-6; weak D call: TRBD1 (6 bases). Per germline, CDR1 LNHDA and CDR2 SQIVND (reference sequence). The ends were cut back, 7 bases at V and 1 base at J, with 20 bases in the middle. The CDR3 runs to 18 residues. CDR3 nucleotide sequence: TGTGCCAGTAAAACCCCCGGGACACTGGGGTCTGGGGCCAACGTCCTGACTTTC. It encodes CASKTPGTLGSGANVLTF. Combining the CDR3 with reference TRBV19 and TRBJ2-6 gives the whole variable domain DGGITQSPKYLFRKEGQNVTLSCEQNLNHDAMYWYRQDPGQGLRLIYYSQIVNDFQKGDIAEGYSVSREKKESFPLTVTSAQKNPTAFYLCASKTPGTLGSGANVLTFGAGSRLTVL.

The gene calls are TRBV11-2 and TRBJ2-7; possibly TRBD1 or TRBD2 for D (5 bases each). The V gene's germline CDR1 is SGHAT and CDR2 FQNNGV. V lost 1 base and J lost 5, with 12 bases in between. The CDR3 has 14 amino acids. The CDR3 sequence: CASSLGQGVHEQYF. In nucleotides, the CDR3 is TGTGCCAGCAGCTTAGGGCAGGGAGTCCACGAGCAGTACTTC.

This clonotype appeared a few times. The rearrangement links TRBV4-3 to TRBJ1-2, with no clear D. Trimming removed 0 bases from V and 4 bases from J, with 12 bases in between. Germline loops: CDR1 LGHNA, CDR2 YSLEER. The CDR3 runs 15 residues. CDR3: CASSQESTAIYGYTF. Written as DNA, the CDR3 is TGCGCCAGCAGCCAAGAGAGTACCGCTATCTATGGCTACACCTTC.

This clonotype was detected a few times. A read error may account for a junction end that differs from germline. The V gene is TRBV7-9, the J gene TRBJ2-3, with a possible D match to TRBD1 (6 bases). The CDR3 length is 16 residues. CDR1 SEHNR and CDR2 FQNEAQ come from the germline V gene (reference sequence). In nucleotides, the CDR3 is TGTGCCAGCAGCCAGAGTAAGGGGGATAGCAGAGATACGCAGTATTTT. Protein: CASSQSKGDSRDTQYF.

This clonotype was counted a few times. V gene TRBV5-6 combines with J gene TRBJ1-1, with a tentative D call TRBD1 (5 bases). Germline assignment: CDR1 SGHDT and CDR2 YYEEEE. The CDR3 runs to 17 residues. V shed 4 bases and J shed 3 bases, with 22 bases lying between them. The CDR3 loop is CASSLEGYGRAYTEAFF. DNA for the CDR3: TGTGCCAGCAGCCTGGAGGGGTATGGCAGGGCGTACACTGAAGCTTTCTTT.

This clonotype came up a few times. V gene TRBV2 combines with J gene TRBJ2-7, with 9 bases identical to TRBD1. Germline V gives CDR1 SNHLY, CDR2 FYNNEI. V lost 6 bases, J lost 4 bases, and 13 bases stayed unmatched. The CDR3 totals 16 residues. CDR3 bases: TGTGCCAGCAGAGCTCCTCCGGGACAGGGAATATACGAGCAGTACTTC. Translated: CASRAPPGQGIYEQYF.

This clonotype was seen a few times. The V and J genes are TRBV5-5 and TRBJ2-2; D is unresolved. V gave up 4 bases and J gave up 9 bases, with 7 bases separating them. CDR3 size: 11 residues. The germline CDR1 and CDR2 sequences are SGHKS and YYEKEE (reference sequence). The CDR3 here is CASSGIRELFF. The DNA of the CDR3 is TGTGCCAGCAGCGGGATCCGGGAGCTGTTTTTT. The entire variable domain, with the rest obtained from reference TRBV5-5 and TRBJ2-2, is as follows: DAGVTQSPTHLIKTRGQQVTLRCSPISGHKSVSWYQQVLGQGPQFIFQYYEKEERGRGNFPDRFSARQFPNYSSELNVNALLLGDSALYLCASSGIRELFFGEGSRLTVL.

The genes are TRBV7-6 and TRBJ2-7; possible D gene TRBD2, 7 bases. Deletions cut 5 bases from V and 6 bases from J, with 17 bases between. Per germline, CDR1 SGHVS and CDR2 FNYEAQ. CDR3 size: 14 residues. Here the CDR3 reads CASSPNGGRSEQYF. The DNA for the CDR3 is TGTGCCAGCAGCCCAAACGGGGGGCGAAGCGAGCAGTACTTC.

There are a few counts of this clonotype. The rearrangement joins TRBV9 to TRBJ1-1; a possible D gene is TRBD1 (6 bases). Germline CDR1 SGDLS, CDR2 YYNGEE. V lost 0 bases to trimming and J lost 1 base, with 10 bases between them. The CDR3 sequence is 15 residues long. The CDR3 loop is CASSVAGTRNTEAFF. The CDR3, as DNA: TGTGCCAGCAGCGTAGCCGGGACAAGGAACACTGAAGCTTTCTTT.

CDR3 DNA sequence: TGCGCCAGCAGTGACAATCTAAGCGGGGGGAATCCCTACGAGCAGTACTTC. Translating gives CASSDNLSGGNPYEQYF. The gene calls are TRBV10-1 and TRBJ2-7; TRBD2 matches 9 bases. Germline V CDR1 and CDR2: WNHNN, SYGVQD (reference sequence). The ends lost 3 bases at V and 2 bases at J; junction bases unmatched: 11. The CDR3 is made up of 17 amino acids.

This clonotype was detected many times. V is TRBV12-3 or TRBV12-4 and J is TRBJ1-1; weak D call: TRBD1 (6 bases). The CDR3 spans 16 residues. The V end was cut by 5 bases, the J end by 0 bases, with 16 bases between. The chain's CDR3 is CASSPLQGRMNTEAFF. DNA of the CDR3: TGTGCCAGCAGTCCCCTCCAGGGGAGAATGAACACTGAAGCTTTCTTT.

This clonotype has just a few counts. The chain has TRBV19 and TRBJ2-7; D uncertain. V shed 3 bases and J shed 5 bases, with 11 bases lying between them. This CDR3 is built from 13 residues. Germline CDR1 LNHDA, CDR2 SQIVND (reference sequence). CDR3 DNA: TGTGCCAGTAGTATTCTCGCCGGCGACGAGCAGTACTTC. It codes for CASSILAGDEQYF.

This clonotype showed up just once. V usage is TRBV7-9 and J usage is TRBJ1-1; tentative D call: TRBD1 (5 bases). The CDR3 loop spans 15 amino acids. Germline V CDR1 and CDR2: SEHNR, FQNEAQ (reference sequence). Between the trimmed V and J ends, which lost 3 bases and 1 base, there was a span of 12 bases. The CDR3 bases are TGTGCCAGCAGCTTCGTACCAGGACAGAACACTGAAGCTTTCTTT. Its translation is CASSFVPGQNTEAFF.

The chain carries TRBV6-5 and TRBJ2-6, with TRBD2 identical over 8 bases. Trimming took 2 bases from V and 0 from J; bases not matched to a gene: 12. This CDR3 has 20 residues. The germline V gene encodes CDR1 MNHEY and CDR2 SVGAGI. CDR3 bases: TGTGCCAGCAGTTACAAGTCGGGGGGGACTTACCTCTCTGGGGCCAACGTCCTGACTTTC. Its protein is CASSYKSGGTYLSGANVLTF.

This clonotype was seen a few times. V is TRBV7-9 and J is TRBJ1-1; the D gene is possibly TRBD1 (6 bases). Germline V gene sequence: CDR1 SEHNR, CDR2 FQNEAQ (reference sequence). V gave up 7 bases and J gave up 0 bases, with 9 bases separating them. The CDR3 is made up of 13 amino acids. CDR3: CASTTGMNTEAFF. The CDR3 region has the DNA TGTGCCAGCACGACAGGTATGAACACTGAAGCTTTCTTT.

The chain employs TRBV7-2 and TRBJ1-1, with D possibly being TRBD1 (6 bases). V lost 3 bases to trimming and J lost 7 bases, with 9 bases between them. The CDR3 contains 12 residues. CDR1 and CDR2 (germline): SGHTA, FQGNSA. The CDR3 coding sequence is TGTGCCAGCAGCTTGGGGGCCGGTGAAGCTTTCTTT. It yields the protein CASSLGAGEAFF.

This clonotype turned up a few times. J is TRBJ2-7 and V is TRBV5-5; D not resolved. The V end lost 2 bases, the J end lost 0 bases, and 9 bases lay between the germline ends. The CDR3 spans 14 residues. Germline V gives CDR1 SGHKS, CDR2 YYEKEE (reference sequence). The CDR3 DNA is TGTGCCAGCAGCTTATTCATGAGCTCCTACGAGCAGTACTTC. This codes for CASSLFMSSYEQYF.

CDR3 in DNA: TGTGCCAGCTCACCATCGGAACCGGGACCCGAGGATGGCTACACCTTC. It specifies CASSPSEPGPEDGYTF. The chain recombines TRBV18 with TRBJ1-2; D might be TRBD1 (5 bases). Germline V gene lookup returns CDR1 KGHSH and CDR2 LQKENI. V lost 2 bases, J lost 6 bases, and 19 bases lay in between. The CDR3 has 16 residues.

In its sample, this clonotype was seen many times. The chain uses TRBV6-5 and TRBJ2-3; possibly TRBD1 for D (5 bases). The CDR3 extends over 13 amino acids. The germline V gene has CDR1 MNHEY and CDR2 SVGAGI. Between the trimmed V and J ends, which lost 5 bases and 3 bases, there was a span of 9 bases. As DNA, the CDR3 is TGTGCCAGCAGTAGGCAGGGAACAGATACGCAGTATTTT. Its translation: CASSRQGTDTQYF.